This T cell receptor beta chain derives from a study of T cell responses to AZD1222 COVID-19 vaccine. Study conclusions and caveats: Baseline serology detected seropositivity in only a handful of AZD1222 recipients.

The protocol was immunoSEQ multiplex PCR, while the TCRdb copy is restricted to in-frame clones and leaves out a portion. The sample holds approximately 79,000 clones, around 85% seen once. For this clone: The antigen remains undetermined.

There are 17 residues in the CDR3. Germline CDR1 KGHSH, CDR2 LQKENI. V was clipped by 4 bases and J by 0 bases, with 17 bases between them. This TCR derives from an adult in good health. Sequenced material: peripheral blood, taken on day 0 of AZD1222 vaccination. This chain links TRBV18 with TRBJ2-3; weak D call: TRBD2 (5 bases). CDR3 region: CASSLTRGLQSTDTQYF. The DNA for the CDR3 is TGTGCCAGCTCACTAACCCGGGGTTTACAGAGCACAGATACGCAGTATTTT.